A selection of T cell receptor beta chains follows, all from one sample in a study of T cell repertoires and HLA-DP antigens. Antigens of these TCRs are unknown. Method: immunoSEQ multiplex PCR; TCRdb's copy keeps in-frame clones and lacks some. The sample lists roughly 73,000 clones; roughly 78% were seen once. Source material: CD4+ T cells from PBMCs. The origin of the receptors is a man aged 55 to 70 in good health and CMV-seronegative. The CDR3 runs from the conserved cysteine through the conserved F or W.

cdr3_aa: CASTRDRGNQPQHF
j_call: TRBJ1-5
v_call: TRBV6-1

cdr3_aa: CASSPRETQYF
j_call: TRBJ2-5
v_call: TRBV7-6

cdr3_aa: CASSVDGRGDTQYF
j_call: TRBJ2-3
v_call: TRBV9

cdr3_aa: CASSQGGRMSEQFF
j_call: TRBJ2-1
v_call: TRBV4-3

cdr3_aa: CASSFGDRPYQETQYF
j_call: TRBJ2-5
v_call: TRBV5-6

cdr3_aa: CASSEIRQGSSPLHF
j_call: TRBJ1-6
v_call: TRBV6-1

cdr3_aa: CASSLAAFSGNTIYF
j_call: TRBJ1-3
v_call: TRBV5-8

cdr3_aa: CASSAGTENSPLHF
j_call: TRBJ1-6
v_call: TRBV7-8

cdr3_aa: CASSASETGEGYEQYF
j_call: TRBJ2-7
v_call: TRBV6-1

cdr3_aa: CASSPEGNTEAFF
j_call: TRBJ1-1
v_call: TRBV5-1

cdr3_aa: CASSVAPSLTGTEQFF
j_call: TRBJ2-1
v_call: TRBV9

cdr3_aa: CASSGGQGALNTGELFF
j_call: TRBJ2-2
v_call: TRBV5-1

cdr3_aa: CASRPDSPNTGELFF
j_call: TRBJ2-2
v_call: TRBV5-1

cdr3_aa: CASSLTGNEQFF
j_call: TRBJ2-1
v_call: TRBV28

cdr3_aa: CASSLVQNTEAFF
j_call: TRBJ1-1
v_call: TRBV11-3

cdr3_aa: CASRLAANTGELFF
j_call: TRBJ2-2
v_call: TRBV5-1

cdr3_aa: CASSPQLAGVNTGELFF
j_call: TRBJ2-2
v_call: TRBV5-1

cdr3_aa: CASSPTGTGLYGYTF
j_call: TRBJ1-2
v_call: TRBV18

cdr3_aa: CSGLRGTSGAHTQYF
j_call: TRBJ2-3
v_call: TRBV29-1

cdr3_aa: CASSPGLNYNEQFF
j_call: TRBJ2-1
v_call: TRBV7-8

cdr3_aa: CASSQDKLYGYTF
j_call: TRBJ1-2
v_call: TRBV4-3

cdr3_aa: CASSFGGQNTGELFF
j_call: TRBJ2-2
v_call: TRBV28

cdr3_aa: CASSELYTGELFF
j_call: TRBJ2-2
v_call: TRBV6-1

cdr3_aa: CASSVGGGRYNEQFF
j_call: TRBJ2-1
v_call: TRBV9

cdr3_aa: CASSEGGAVDTDTQYF
j_call: TRBJ2-3
v_call: TRBV5-1

cdr3_aa: CASQRGNYNEQFF
j_call: TRBJ2-1
v_call: TRBV6-1

cdr3_aa: CASSVQGRLAGVGTDTQYF
j_call: TRBJ2-3
v_call: TRBV9

cdr3_aa: CASSYTDGINEQFF
j_call: TRBJ2-1
v_call: TRBV6-5

cdr3_aa: CASSIQTVNNEQFF
j_call: TRBJ2-1
v_call: TRBV19

cdr3_aa: CASSLADTNQPQHF
j_call: TRBJ1-5
v_call: TRBV7-9

cdr3_aa: CASSQDQGGPNTEAFF
j_call: TRBJ1-1
v_call: TRBV4-3

cdr3_aa: CASSLESNWVGEKLFF
j_call: TRBJ1-4
v_call: TRBV5-1

cdr3_aa: CASSIGTDPIRHQPQHF
j_call: TRBJ1-5
v_call: TRBV6-4

cdr3_aa: CASSDRGVGELFF
j_call: TRBJ2-2
v_call: TRBV19

cdr3_aa: CASSLDGPRGEAFF
j_call: TRBJ1-1
v_call: TRBV5-1

cdr3_aa: CASRSAVGEQFF
j_call: TRBJ2-1
v_call: TRBV6-5

cdr3_aa: CASKDIAGGRTDTQYF
j_call: TRBJ2-3
v_call: TRBV2

cdr3_aa: CASSVPRGRYSPLHF
j_call: TRBJ1-6
v_call: TRBV11-2

cdr3_aa: CASSRDRDSNQPQHF
j_call: TRBJ1-5
v_call: TRBV6-6

cdr3_aa: CASSPRGRGTNEKLFF
j_call: TRBJ1-4
v_call: TRBV9

cdr3_aa: CASATAAGEADTQYF
j_call: TRBJ2-3
v_call: TRBV7-3

cdr3_aa: CASSLRRGRVRTEAFF
j_call: TRBJ1-1
v_call: TRBV19